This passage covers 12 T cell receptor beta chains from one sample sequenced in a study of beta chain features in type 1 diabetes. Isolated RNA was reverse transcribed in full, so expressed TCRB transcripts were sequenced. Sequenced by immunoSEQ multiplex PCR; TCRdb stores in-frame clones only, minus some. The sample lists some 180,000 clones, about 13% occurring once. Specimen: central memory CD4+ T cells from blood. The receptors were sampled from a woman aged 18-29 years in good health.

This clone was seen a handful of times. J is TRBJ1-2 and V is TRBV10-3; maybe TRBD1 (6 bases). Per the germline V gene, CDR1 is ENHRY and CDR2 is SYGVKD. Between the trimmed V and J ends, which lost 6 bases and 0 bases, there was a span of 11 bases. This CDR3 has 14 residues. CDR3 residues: CAIRQGRANYGYTF. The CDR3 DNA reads TGTGCCATCAGACAGGGACGTGCTAACTATGGCTACACCTTC.

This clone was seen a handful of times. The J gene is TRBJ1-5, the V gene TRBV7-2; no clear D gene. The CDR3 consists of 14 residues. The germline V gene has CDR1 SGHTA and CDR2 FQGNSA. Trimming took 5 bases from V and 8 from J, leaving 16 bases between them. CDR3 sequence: CASSPRTGMEPQHF. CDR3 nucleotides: TGTGCCAGCAGCCCCCGGACCGGGATGGAGCCCCAGCATTTT.

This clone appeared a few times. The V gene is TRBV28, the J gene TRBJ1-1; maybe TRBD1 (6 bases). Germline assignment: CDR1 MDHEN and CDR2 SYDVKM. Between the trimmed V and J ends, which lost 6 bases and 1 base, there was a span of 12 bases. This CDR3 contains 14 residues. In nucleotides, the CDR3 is TGTGCCAGCAGGGACAGTGTAACGAACACTGAAGCTTTCTTT. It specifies CASRDSVTNTEAFF.

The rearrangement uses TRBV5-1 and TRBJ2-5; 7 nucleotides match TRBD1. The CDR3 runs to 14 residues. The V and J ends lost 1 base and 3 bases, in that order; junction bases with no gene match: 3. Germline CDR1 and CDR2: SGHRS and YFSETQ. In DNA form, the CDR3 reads TGCGCCAGCAGCTTGCTGACAGGGAAAGAGACCCAGTACTTC. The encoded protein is CASSLLTGKETQYF.

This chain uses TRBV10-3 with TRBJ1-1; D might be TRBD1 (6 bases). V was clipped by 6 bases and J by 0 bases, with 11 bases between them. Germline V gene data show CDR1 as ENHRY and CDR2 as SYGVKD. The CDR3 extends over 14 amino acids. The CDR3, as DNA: TGTGCCATCAGCACGACAGGAATGAACACTGAAGCTTTCTTT. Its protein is CAISTTGMNTEAFF.

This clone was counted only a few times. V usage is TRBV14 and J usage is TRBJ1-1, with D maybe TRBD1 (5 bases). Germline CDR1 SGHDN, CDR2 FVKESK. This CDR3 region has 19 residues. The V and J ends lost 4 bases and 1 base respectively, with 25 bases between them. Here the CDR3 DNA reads TGTGCCAGCAGCCGCTGGGCCGTGGAGGGACCTATCAGGAACACTGAAGCTTTCTTT. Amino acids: CASSRWAVEGPIRNTEAFF.

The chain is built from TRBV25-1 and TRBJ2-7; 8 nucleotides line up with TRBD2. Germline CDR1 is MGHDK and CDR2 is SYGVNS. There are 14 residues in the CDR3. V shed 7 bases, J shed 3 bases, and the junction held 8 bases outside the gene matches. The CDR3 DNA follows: TGTGCCAGCAAGTCTGGGACTAGGGGCTACGAGCAGTACTTC. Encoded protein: CASKSGTRGYEQYF.

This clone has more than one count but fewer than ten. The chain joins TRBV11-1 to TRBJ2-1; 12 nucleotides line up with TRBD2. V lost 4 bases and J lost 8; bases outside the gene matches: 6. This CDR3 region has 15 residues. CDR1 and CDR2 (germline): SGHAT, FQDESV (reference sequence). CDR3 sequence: CASSWTSGTSHEQFF. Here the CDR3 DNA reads TGTGCCAGCAGCTGGACTAGCGGGACCTCCCATGAGCAGTTCTTC.

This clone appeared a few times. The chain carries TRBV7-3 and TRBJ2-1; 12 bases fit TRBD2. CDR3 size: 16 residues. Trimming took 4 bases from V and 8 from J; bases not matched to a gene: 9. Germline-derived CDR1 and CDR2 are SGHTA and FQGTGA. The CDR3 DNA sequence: TGTGCCAGCAGCTACCAATCTCTAGCGGGAGGGGATGAGCAGTTCTTC. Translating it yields CASSYQSLAGGDEQFF.

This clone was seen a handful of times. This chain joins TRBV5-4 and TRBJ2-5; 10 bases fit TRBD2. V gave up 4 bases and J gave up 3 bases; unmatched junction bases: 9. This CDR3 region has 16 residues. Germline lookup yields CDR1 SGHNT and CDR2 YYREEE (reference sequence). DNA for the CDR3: TGTGCCAGCAGCGGAAGACTAGCGGGCTCGAAAGAGACCCAGTACTTC. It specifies CASSGRLAGSKETQYF.

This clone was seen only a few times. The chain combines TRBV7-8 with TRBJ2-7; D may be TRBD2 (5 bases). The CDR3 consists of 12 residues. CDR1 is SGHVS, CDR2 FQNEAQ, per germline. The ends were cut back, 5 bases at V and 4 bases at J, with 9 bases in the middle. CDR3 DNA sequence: TGTGCCAGCAGCCAAAGCGGATACGAGCAGTACTTC. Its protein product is CASSQSGYEQYF.

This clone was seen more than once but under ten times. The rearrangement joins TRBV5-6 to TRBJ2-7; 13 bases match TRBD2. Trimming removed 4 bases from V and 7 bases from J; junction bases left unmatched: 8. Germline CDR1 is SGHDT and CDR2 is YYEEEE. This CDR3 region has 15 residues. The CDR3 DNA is TGTGCCAGCAGCCTACTAGCGGGAGGGCAGGGGGAGCAGTACTTC. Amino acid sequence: CASSLLAGGQGEQYF.